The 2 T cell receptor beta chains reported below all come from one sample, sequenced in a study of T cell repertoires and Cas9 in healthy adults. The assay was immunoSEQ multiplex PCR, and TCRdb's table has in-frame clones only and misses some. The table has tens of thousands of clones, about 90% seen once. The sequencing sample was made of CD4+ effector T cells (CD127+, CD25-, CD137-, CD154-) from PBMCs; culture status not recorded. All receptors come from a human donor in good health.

For the CDR3, the DNA is TGCAGCGCCTCGAGGGCGGCGAACACCGGGGAGCTGTTTTTT. It encodes CSASRAANTGELFF. The chain joins TRBV29-1 to TRBJ2-2; possibly TRBD2 for D (5 bases). This CDR3 region has 14 residues. Trimming stripped 7 bases from V and 0 bases from J, with 12 bases between. Germline values: CDR1 SQVTM, CDR2 ANQGSEA.

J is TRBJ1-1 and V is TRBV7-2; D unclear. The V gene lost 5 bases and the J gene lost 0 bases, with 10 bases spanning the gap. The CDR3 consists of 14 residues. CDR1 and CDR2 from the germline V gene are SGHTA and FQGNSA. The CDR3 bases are TGTGCCAGCAGCCCGGTCCAGTTGAACACTGAAGCTTTCTTT. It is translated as CASSPVQLNTEAFF.